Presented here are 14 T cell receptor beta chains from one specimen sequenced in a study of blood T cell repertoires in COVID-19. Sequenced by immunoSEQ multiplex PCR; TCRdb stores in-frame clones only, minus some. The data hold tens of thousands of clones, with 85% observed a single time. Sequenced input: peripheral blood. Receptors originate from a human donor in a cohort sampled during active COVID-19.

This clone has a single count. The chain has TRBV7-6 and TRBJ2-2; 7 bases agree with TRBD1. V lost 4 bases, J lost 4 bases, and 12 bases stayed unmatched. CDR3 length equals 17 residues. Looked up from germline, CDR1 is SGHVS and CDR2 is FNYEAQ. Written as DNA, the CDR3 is TGTGCCAGCAGCTCACAGGGGACCCCGCTAGCCACCGGGGAGCTGTTTTTT. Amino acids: CASSSQGTPLATGELFF.

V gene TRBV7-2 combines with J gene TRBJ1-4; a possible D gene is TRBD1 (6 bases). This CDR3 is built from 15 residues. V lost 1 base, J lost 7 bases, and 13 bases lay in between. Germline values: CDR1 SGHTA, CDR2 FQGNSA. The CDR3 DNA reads TGTGCCAGCAGCTTAGGGCTGGGGGCGGGTGAAAAACTGTTTTTT. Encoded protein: CASSLGLGAGEKLFF.

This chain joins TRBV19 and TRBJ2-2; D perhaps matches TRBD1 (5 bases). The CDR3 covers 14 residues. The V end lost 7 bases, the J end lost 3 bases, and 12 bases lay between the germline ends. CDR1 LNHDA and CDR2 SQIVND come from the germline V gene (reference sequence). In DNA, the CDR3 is TGTGCCAGTATAAGGGGTCCGGACACCGGGGAGCTGTTTTTT. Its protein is CASIRGPDTGELFF.

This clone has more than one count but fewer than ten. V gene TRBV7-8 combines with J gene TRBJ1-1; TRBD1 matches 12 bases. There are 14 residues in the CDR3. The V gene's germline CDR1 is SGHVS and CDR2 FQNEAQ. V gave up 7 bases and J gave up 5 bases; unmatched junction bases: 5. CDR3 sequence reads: CASKGQGARTEAFF. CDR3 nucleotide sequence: TGTGCCAGCAAGGGACAGGGGGCGAGGACTGAAGCTTTCTTT. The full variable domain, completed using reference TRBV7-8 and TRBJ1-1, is GAGVSQSPRYKVAKRGQDVALRCDPISGHVSLFWYQQALGQGPEFLTYFQNEAQLDKSGLPSDRFFAERPEGSVSTLKIQRTQQEDSAVYLCASKGQGARTEAFFGQGTRLTVV.

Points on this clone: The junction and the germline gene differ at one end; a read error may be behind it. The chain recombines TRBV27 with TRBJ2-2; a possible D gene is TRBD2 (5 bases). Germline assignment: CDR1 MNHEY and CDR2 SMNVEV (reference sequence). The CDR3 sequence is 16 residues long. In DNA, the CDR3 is TGTGCCAGCAGTCCCAGGCGGGCGGCGAATACCGGGGAGCTGTTTTTT. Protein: CASSPRRAANTGELFF.

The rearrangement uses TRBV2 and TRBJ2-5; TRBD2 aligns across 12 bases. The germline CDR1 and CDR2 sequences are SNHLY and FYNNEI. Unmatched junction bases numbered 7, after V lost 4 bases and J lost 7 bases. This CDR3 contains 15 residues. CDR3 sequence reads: CASSALTSGGGTQYF. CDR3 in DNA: TGTGCCAGCAGTGCCCTGACTAGCGGGGGAGGGACCCAGTACTTC. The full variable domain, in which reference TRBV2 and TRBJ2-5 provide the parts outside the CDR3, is EPEVTQTPSHQVTQMGQEVILRCVPISNHLYFYWYRQILGQKVEFLVSFYNNEISEKSEIFDDQFSVERPDGSNFTLKIRSTKLEDSAMYFCASSALTSGGGTQYFGPGTRLLVL.

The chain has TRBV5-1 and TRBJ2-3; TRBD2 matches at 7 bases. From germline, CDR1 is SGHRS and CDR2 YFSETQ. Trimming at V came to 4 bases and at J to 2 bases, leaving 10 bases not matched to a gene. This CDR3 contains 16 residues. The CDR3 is CASSGGTAGITDTQYF. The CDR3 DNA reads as TGCGCCAGCAGCGGGGGTACAGCGGGGATCACAGATACGCAGTATTTT.

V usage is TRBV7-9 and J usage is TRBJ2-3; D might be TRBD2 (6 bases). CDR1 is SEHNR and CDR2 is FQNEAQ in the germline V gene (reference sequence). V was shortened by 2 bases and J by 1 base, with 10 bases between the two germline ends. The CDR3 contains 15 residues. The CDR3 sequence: CASSLSSGGTDTQYF. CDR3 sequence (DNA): TGTGCCAGCAGCTTATCGTCGGGGGGCACAGATACGCAGTATTTT.

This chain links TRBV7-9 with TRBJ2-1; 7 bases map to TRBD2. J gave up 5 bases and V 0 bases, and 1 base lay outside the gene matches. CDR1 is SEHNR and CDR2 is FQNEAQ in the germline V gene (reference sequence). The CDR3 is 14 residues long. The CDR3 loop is CASSLAGGHNEQFF. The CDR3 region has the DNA TGTGCCAGCAGCTTAGCGGGAGGGCACAATGAGCAGTTCTTC. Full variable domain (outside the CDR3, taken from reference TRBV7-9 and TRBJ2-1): DTGVSQNPRHKITKRGQNVTFRCDPISEHNRLYWYRQTLGQGPEFLTYFQNEAQLEKSRLLSDRFSAERPKGSFSTLEIQRTEQGDSAMYLCASSLAGGHNEQFFGPGTRLTVL.

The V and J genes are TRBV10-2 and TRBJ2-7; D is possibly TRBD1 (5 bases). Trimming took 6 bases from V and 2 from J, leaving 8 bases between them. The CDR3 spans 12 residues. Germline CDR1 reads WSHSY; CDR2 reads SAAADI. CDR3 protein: CASRDSAYEQYF. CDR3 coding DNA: TGCGCCAGCAGAGACAGTGCCTACGAGCAGTACTTC.

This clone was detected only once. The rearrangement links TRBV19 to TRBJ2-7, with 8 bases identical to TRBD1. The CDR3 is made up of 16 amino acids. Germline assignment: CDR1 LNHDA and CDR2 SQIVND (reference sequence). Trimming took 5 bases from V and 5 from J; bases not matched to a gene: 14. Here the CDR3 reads CASSPNIPGQANEQYF. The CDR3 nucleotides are TGTGCCAGTAGTCCAAACATACCGGGACAGGCGAACGAGCAGTACTTC.

The CDR3 protein is CSVRGGSYEQYF. DNA for the CDR3: TGCAGCGTTCGCGGCGGATCCTACGAGCAGTACTTC. The V and J genes are TRBV29-1 and TRBJ2-7; D call uncertain. The CDR3 runs to 12 residues. The ends were cut back, 5 bases at V and 1 base at J, with 9 bases in the middle. CDR1 and CDR2 (germline): SQVTM, ANQGSEA.

CDR3: CSGTLAGATDTQYF. For the CDR3, the DNA is TGCAGCGGCACTTTGGCGGGAGCCACAGATACGCAGTATTTT. This chain joins TRBV29-1 and TRBJ2-3; 7 bases align to TRBD2. The CDR3 extends over 14 amino acids. The germline gives CDR1 SQVTM, CDR2 ANQGSEA. Germline trimming cut 7 bases from V and 2 bases from J; bases unmatched to any gene: 9.

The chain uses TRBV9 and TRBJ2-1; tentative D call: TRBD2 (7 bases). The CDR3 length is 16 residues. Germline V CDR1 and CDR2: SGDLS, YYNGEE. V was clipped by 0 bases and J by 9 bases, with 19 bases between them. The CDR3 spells CASSVAGGDHLGEQFF. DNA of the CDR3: TGTGCCAGCAGCGTAGCGGGGGGCGACCACTTAGGTGAGCAGTTCTTC.